These 14 T cell receptor beta chains originate from one sample sequenced in a study of CD8 T cells in ankylosing spondylitis. Study-wide points: Within ankylosing spondylitis blood, a TCR beta motif made up of eight highly homologous variants appeared to be characteristic.

TCRdb re-called the 5' RACE reads through MiXCR, storing one row per CDR3 protein. The table includes about 540,000 distinct CDR3 sequences, 12% detected once. Their antigen targets remain unknown. The sample comprised blood, either unsorted or a sorted T cell fraction (not recorded which). The receptors shown here come from a male donor with ankylosing spondylitis.

This clonotype was seen repeatedly, ten times or more. The chain is built from TRBV5-1 and TRBJ2-2; D might be TRBD1 or TRBD2, each matching 5 bases. Per the germline V gene, CDR1 is SGHRS and CDR2 is YFSETQ. The CDR3 has 16 residues. The V end was cut by 4 bases, the J end by 6 bases, with 19 bases between. As DNA, the CDR3 is TGCGCCAGCAGCCCACCATCCGGTGGGGGTGCCGGGGAGCTGTTTTTT. Protein: CASSPPSGGGAGELFF.

There are many counts of this clonotype. The genes are TRBV7-2 and TRBJ2-1, with 8 bases lining up with TRBD2. Germline CDR1 SGHTA, CDR2 FQGNSA. Losses at the gene ends were 5 bases for V and 9 bases for J; bases not matched to a gene: 9. The CDR3 has 14 amino acids. CDR3 sequence reads: CASSQNSGMGEQFF. The CDR3 DNA sequence: TGTGCCAGCAGCCAAAATAGCGGGATGGGTGAGCAGTTCTTC.

The rearrangement uses TRBV12-5 and TRBJ1-5, with no clear D. This CDR3 is built from 12 residues. Trimming cost V 5 bases and J 5 bases, with 7 bases left between them. Germline V gene data show CDR1 as LGHNT and CDR2 as FRNRAP. CDR3 bases: TGTGCTAGTGGTCTGTCCGATCAGCCCCAGCATTTT. Protein sequence: CASGLSDQPQHF.

Only a few counts were recorded for this clonotype. The chain recombines TRBV12-3 or TRBV12-4 with TRBJ2-3; D call uncertain. CDR3 length: 12 amino acids. The V end lost 3 bases, the J end lost 5 bases, and 6 bases lay between the germline ends. CDR3 region: CASSFRVDTQYF. The CDR3 nucleotides read TGTGCCAGCAGTTTTCGTGTAGATACGCAGTATTTT.

This clonotype was detected ten times or more. J is TRBJ1-1 and V is TRBV5-1; possible D gene TRBD1, 5 bases. Looked up from germline, CDR1 is SGHRS and CDR2 is YFSETQ. CDR3 length: 16 amino acids. Trimming shortened V by 0 bases and J by 1 base, and 13 bases separated the two germline ends. This CDR3 is CASSLGPGTANTEAFF. The CDR3 DNA reads as TGCGCCAGCAGCTTGGGACCCGGGACGGCGAACACTGAAGCTTTCTTT. The full variable domain, in which reference TRBV5-1 and TRBJ1-1 provide the parts outside the CDR3, is KAGVTQTPRYLIKTRGQQVTLSCSPISGHRSVSWYQQTPGQGLQFLFEYFSETQRNKGNFPGRFSGRQFSNSRSEMNVSTLELGDSALYLCASSLGPGTANTEAFFGQGTRLTVV.

This chain connects TRBV5-1 to TRBJ2-5; the D gene is possibly TRBD2 (7 bases). V lost 6 bases and J 7 bases, leaving 19 bases between the germline ends. The CDR3 covers 14 residues. Germline V gene sequence: CDR1 SGHRS, CDR2 YFSETQ. The CDR3 loop reads CASTRGAQEGTQYF. Written as DNA, the CDR3 is TGCGCCAGCACCCGGGGGGCCCAAGAAGGGACCCAGTACTTC. The full variable domain, rest sourced from reference TRBV5-1 and TRBJ2-5, is KAGVTQTPRYLIKTRGQQVTLSCSPISGHRSVSWYQQTPGQGLQFLFEYFSETQRNKGNFPGRFSGRQFSNSRSEMNVSTLELGDSALYLCASTRGAQEGTQYFGPGTRLLVL.

This clonotype was seen repeatedly, ten times or more. This sequence joins TRBV29-1 and TRBJ2-7, with 7 bases identical to TRBD2. CDR1 is SQVTM, CDR2 ANQGSEA, per germline. J gave up 0 bases and V 6 bases, and 5 bases lay outside the gene matches. The CDR3 sequence is 13 residues long. CDR3 bases: TGCAGCGTCGCCACTAGCGCCTCCTACGAGCAGTACTTC. It encodes CSVATSASYEQYF.

Many counts were recorded for this clonotype. The V call is TRBV4-1, the J call TRBJ1-3; D unresolved. V was shortened by 0 bases and J by 4 bases, with 4 bases between the two germline ends. The CDR3 has 13 amino acids. The germline CDR1 and CDR2 sequences are MGHRA and YSYEKL. CDR3 bases: TGCGCCAGCAGCCAAGATCCAGGAAACACCATATATTTT. It is translated as CASSQDPGNTIYF.

This clonotype was seen a few times. V usage is TRBV11-2 and J usage is TRBJ1-1; TRBD1 is a possible D gene (5 bases). Germline CDR1 is SGHAT and CDR2 is FQNNGV. The CDR3 totals 13 residues. Trimming cost V 3 bases and J 6 bases, with 11 bases left between them. CDR3 region: CASSFTGVSEAFF. CDR3 in DNA: TGTGCCAGCAGCTTTACAGGCGTTTCTGAAGCTTTCTTT.

The J gene is TRBJ2-7, the V gene TRBV2; D remains unclear. V was shortened by 5 bases and J by 5 bases, with 10 bases between the two germline ends. This CDR3 spans 12 amino acids. CDR1 SNHLY and CDR2 FYNNEI come from the germline V gene. CDR3 region: CASSYYKDEQYF. The DNA of the CDR3 is TGTGCCAGCAGTTACTATAAGGACGAGCAGTACTTC.

The gene calls are TRBV20-1 and TRBJ2-5; maybe TRBD1 (6 bases). Germline assignment: CDR1 DFQATT and CDR2 SNEGSKA (reference sequence). The CDR3 is made up of 14 amino acids. V was pared by 5 bases and J by 1 base, with 14 bases between. CDR3 loop: CSALVRTAQETQYF. CDR3 DNA sequence: TGCAGTGCTTTAGTGAGGACAGCCCAAGAGACCCAGTACTTC.

The rearrangement uses TRBV12-3 or TRBV12-4 and TRBJ1-1, with D tentatively TRBD1 (6 bases). This CDR3 is 14 amino acids long. Trimming stripped 7 bases from V and 0 bases from J, with 12 bases between. The CDR3 here is CASTKTGMNTEAFF. The CDR3 coding sequence is TGTGCCAGCACTAAGACAGGTATGAACACTGAAGCTTTCTTT.

This clonotype was seen a handful of times. This rearrangement joins TRBV7-9 to TRBJ2-1; D is undetermined. The V gene's germline CDR1 is SEHNR and CDR2 FQNEAQ (reference sequence). The V gene lost 3 bases and the J gene lost 4 bases, with 13 bases spanning the gap. The CDR3 loop spans 15 amino acids. The CDR3: CASSFPDLEYNEQFF. The CDR3 DNA sequence: TGTGCCAGCAGCTTCCCGGACCTGGAGTACAATGAGCAGTTCTTC.

The CDR3 sequence is CSVEKSGYEQYF. In DNA, the CDR3 is TGCAGCGTTGAAAAAAGCGGATACGAGCAGTACTTC. The chain uses TRBV29-1 and TRBJ2-7; the D gene is possibly TRBD2 (5 bases). CDR3 length equals 12 residues. V dropped 2 bases and J dropped 4 bases, with 9 bases sitting between them. CDR1 is SQVTM, CDR2 ANQGSEA, per germline.